These 18 T cell receptor beta chains originate from one sample sequenced in a study of blood T cell repertoires in COVID-19. Clones were sequenced by immunoSEQ multiplex PCR, and TCRdb holds only the in-frame ones, with some missing. The sample includes around 42,000 clones, about four fifths of them seen just once. The specimen sequenced was peripheral blood. The receptors come from a woman aged 80 or over with acute or convalescent COVID-19.

The chain uses TRBV5-5 and TRBJ1-6; weak D call: TRBD1 (5 bases). Trimming removed 2 bases at V and 8 bases at J, with 14 bases between. Germline V lookup: CDR1 SGHKS, CDR2 YYEKEE (reference sequence). The CDR3 length is 15 residues. The CDR3 DNA sequence: TGTGCCAGCAGCTTCAGGGCAGGGATGGATTCACCCCTCCACTTT. Translation gives CASSFRAGMDSPLHF.

V usage is TRBV27 and J usage is TRBJ2-7, with TRBD2 matching over 13 bases. CDR1 and CDR2 from the germline V gene are MNHEY and SMNVEV (reference sequence). V lost 3 bases, J lost 4 bases, and 3 bases stayed unmatched. CDR3 length equals 15 residues. In DNA, the CDR3 is TGTGCCAGCAGTTTCACTAGCGGGGGGGCTTACGAGCAGTACTTC. As protein: CASSFTSGGAYEQYF.

The chain combines TRBV11-2 with TRBJ2-1, with 8 bases identical to TRBD2. This CDR3 has 13 amino acids. With V trimmed by 3 bases and J by 8 bases, 3 bases remained unmatched. CDR1 is SGHAT and CDR2 is FQNNGV in the germline V gene. Here the CDR3 DNA reads TGTGCCAGCAGCTTCGGGGGGGTCGATGAGCAGTTCTTC. This sequence encodes CASSFGGVDEQFF.

The V gene is TRBV12-3 or TRBV12-4, the J gene TRBJ1-2; D gene uncertain. The CDR3 runs to 12 residues. The V end was cut by 3 bases, the J end by 3 bases, with 5 bases between. CDR3 DNA sequence: TGTGCCAGCAGTTTCGGAGACTATGGCTACACCTTC. The encoded protein is CASSFGDYGYTF.

This clone was seen just once. The V and J genes are TRBV6-5 and TRBJ2-3; 11 bases are shared with TRBD2. This CDR3 contains 16 residues. V lost 4 bases, J lost 0 bases, and 3 bases stayed unmatched. Germline V gene data show CDR1 as MNHEY and CDR2 as SVGAGI. CDR3 bases: TGTGCCAGCAGTTCTCGACTAGCGGGGAGCACAGATACGCAGTATTTT. It translates to CASSSRLAGSTDTQYF.

This clone occurred once. V is TRBV18 and J is TRBJ2-7; 10 bases match TRBD1. This CDR3 spans 16 amino acids. Unmatched junction bases numbered 9, after V lost 3 bases and J lost 4 bases. In germline, CDR1 is KGHSH, CDR2 LQKENI. This chain's CDR3 is CASSPLLGGQGYEQYF. The CDR3 DNA reads TGTGCCAGCTCACCCCTACTGGGGGGACAGGGGTACGAGCAGTACTTC.

The rearrangement joins TRBV7-2 to TRBJ2-1; D might be TRBD1 (7 bases). The CDR3 extends over 17 amino acids. V lost 5 bases, J lost 7 bases, and 24 bases lay in between. In germline, CDR1 is SGHTA, CDR2 FQGNSA. CDR3 residues: CASSTQGGESPRNEQFF. The CDR3 DNA reads as TGTGCCAGCAGCACCCAGGGGGGTGAGAGCCCTAGGAATGAGCAGTTCTTC.

This sequence joins TRBV5-6 and TRBJ1-6; TRBD1 matches 8 bases. The CDR3 has 17 amino acids. After removal of 3 bases from V and 6 bases from J, the junction contained 11 bases not matched to a gene. Germline CDR1 and CDR2: SGHDT and YYEEEE. As DNA, the CDR3 is TGTGCCAGCAGCTCGCGTGGGACAGGAACCACTAATTCACCCCTCCACTTT. This codes for CASSSRGTGTTNSPLHF.

This chain uses TRBV11-3 with TRBJ1-6, with D perhaps TRBD1 (5 bases). Germline V gene sequence: CDR1 SGHNT, CDR2 YENEEA. V was pared by 1 base and J by 5 bases, with 12 bases between. The CDR3 length is 16 residues. CDR3 amino acids: CASSLALGGNNSPLHF. The CDR3 DNA follows: TGTGCCAGCAGCTTAGCCCTTGGGGGGAATAATTCACCCCTCCACTTT.

This sequence joins TRBV5-1 and TRBJ2-5, with 11 bases aligning to TRBD2. The CDR3 has 17 residues. Trimming at V came to 4 bases and at J to 7 bases, leaving 15 bases not matched to a gene. Looked up from germline, CDR1 is SGHRS and CDR2 is YFSETQ. CDR3 coding DNA: TGCGCCAGCAGCCACCGAGCTAGCGGGGGGAAAGTCGGGACCCAGTACTTC. Amino acids: CASSHRASGGKVGTQYF.

The chain links TRBV28 to TRBJ1-1; tentatively, D is TRBD1 (6 bases). Per germline, CDR1 MDHEN and CDR2 SYDVKM. The CDR3 has 15 amino acids. V was cut by 4 bases and J by 5 bases, with 17 bases left in between. CDR3 DNA: TGTGCCAGCAGTTCATACCGCAGGGGATCGACTGAAGCTTTCTTT. Translation gives CASSSYRRGSTEAFF. Using reference TRBV28 and TRBJ1-1 for the parts outside the CDR3, the full variable domain is DVKVTQSSRYLVKRTGEKVFLECVQDMDHENMFWYRQDPGLGLRLIYFSYDVKMKEKGDIPEGYSVSREKKERFSLILESASTNQTSMYLCASSSYRRGSTEAFFGQGTRLTVV.

This chain connects TRBV9 to TRBJ1-4, with D hard to call. The V gene lost 2 bases and the J gene lost 3 bases, with 14 bases spanning the gap. CDR1 SGDLS and CDR2 YYNGEE come from the germline V gene. CDR3 size: 16 residues. The CDR3 DNA reads TGTGCCAGCAGCGTGCCCTCGACCCGGGCTAATGAAAAACTGTTTTTT. This gives the protein CASSVPSTRANEKLFF.

V gene TRBV27 combines with J gene TRBJ1-4; D gene unclear. The CDR3 runs 14 residues. V was trimmed by 3 bases and J by 7 bases, leaving 12 bases between them. The germline gives CDR1 MNHEY, CDR2 SMNVEV (reference sequence). In DNA, the CDR3 is TGTGCCAGCAGTTTCGGGTTCGGAGGTGAAAAACTGTTTTTT. Its translation: CASSFGFGGEKLFF. The full variable domain, rest sourced from reference TRBV27 and TRBJ1-4, is EAQVTQNPRYLITVTGKKLTVTCSQNMNHEYMSWYRQDPGLGLRQIYYSMNVEVTDKGDVPEGYKVSRKEKRNFPLILESPSPNQTSLYFCASSFGFGGEKLFFGSGTQLSVL.

The chain has TRBV29-1 and TRBJ2-4; TRBD2 might be the D (5 bases). This CDR3 region has 13 residues. V was shortened by 1 base and J by 9 bases, with 13 bases between the two germline ends. Germline CDR1 and CDR2: SQVTM and ANQGSEA. The chain's CDR3 is CSVEGSSEGIQYF. CDR3 DNA: TGCAGCGTTGAAGGCAGCTCAGAGGGCATTCAGTACTTC.

V usage is TRBV5-6 and J usage is TRBJ1-5, with unresolved D. The CDR3 consists of 12 residues. Looked up from germline, CDR1 is SGHDT and CDR2 is YYEEEE. With 4 bases removed from V and 3 bases from J, the gap between germline ends came to 5 bases. CDR3 protein: CASSLYNQPQHF. The CDR3 DNA sequence: TGTGCCAGCAGCCTTTACAATCAGCCCCAGCATTTT.

The J gene is TRBJ1-5, the V gene TRBV6-6; 7 bases agree with TRBD1. Germline-derived CDR1 and CDR2 are MNHNY and SVGAGI (reference sequence). After removal of 5 bases from V and 3 bases from J, the junction contained 10 bases not matched to a gene. This CDR3 has 16 amino acids. The CDR3 spells CASSGKGQPFNQPQHF. CDR3 nucleotide sequence: TGTGCCAGCAGTGGTAAGGGACAGCCTTTCAATCAGCCCCAGCATTTT.

The chain recombines TRBV28 with TRBJ2-2; D perhaps matches TRBD2 (7 bases). V was trimmed by 5 bases and J by 6 bases, leaving 16 bases between them. Looked up from germline, CDR1 is MDHEN and CDR2 is SYDVKM. This CDR3 comprises 15 residues. The CDR3 here is CASSPLGGPPGELFF. The CDR3 DNA follows: TGTGCCAGCAGTCCCCTCGGGGGGCCACCCGGGGAGCTGTTTTTT.

This clone has only a few counts. This chain joins TRBV7-9 and TRBJ2-1; 9 bases fit TRBD1. From germline, CDR1 is SEHNR and CDR2 FQNEAQ (reference sequence). V shed 7 bases and J 7 bases; nucleotides not matched to a gene: 5. CDR3 length: 13 residues. In DNA, the CDR3 is TGTGCCAGCAAGATGACAGGGGGGAATGAGCAGTTCTTC. As protein: CASKMTGGNEQFF.